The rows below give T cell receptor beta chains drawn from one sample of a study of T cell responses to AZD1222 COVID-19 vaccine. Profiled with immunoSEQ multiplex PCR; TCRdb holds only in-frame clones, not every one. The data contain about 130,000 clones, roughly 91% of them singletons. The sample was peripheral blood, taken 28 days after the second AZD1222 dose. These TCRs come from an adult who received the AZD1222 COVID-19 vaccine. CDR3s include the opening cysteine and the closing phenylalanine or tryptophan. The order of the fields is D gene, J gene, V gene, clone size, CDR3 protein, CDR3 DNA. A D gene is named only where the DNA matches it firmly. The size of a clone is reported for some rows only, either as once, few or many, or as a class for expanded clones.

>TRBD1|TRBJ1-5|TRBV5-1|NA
CASSPQGMDQPQHF
TGCGCCAGCAGCCCACAGGGGATGGATCAGCCCCAGCATTTT
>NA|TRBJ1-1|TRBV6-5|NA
CASSYSFGTEAFF
TGTGCCAGCAGTTACTCTTTCGGCACTGAAGCTTTCTTT
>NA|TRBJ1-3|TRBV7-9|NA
CASSSLGDTIYF
TGTGCCAGCAGCTCGCTTGGGGACACCATATATTTT
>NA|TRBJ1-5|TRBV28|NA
CASSRRRSNQPQHF
TGTGCCAGCAGTCGGCGAAGGAGCAATCAGCCCCAGCATTTT
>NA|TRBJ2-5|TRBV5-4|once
CASSPVLTQETQYF
TGTGCCAGCAGCCCGGTCCTAACACAAGAGACCCAGTACTTC
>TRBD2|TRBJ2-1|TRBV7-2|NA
CASSPKGGSYNEQFF
TGTGCCAGCAGCCCAAAGGGAGGGTCCTACAATGAGCAGTTCTTC
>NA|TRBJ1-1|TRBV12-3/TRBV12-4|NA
CASSPTAADEAFF
TGTGCCAGCAGTCCCACCGCCGCGGACGAGGCTTTCTTT
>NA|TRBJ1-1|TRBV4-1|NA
CASSQVVEDTEAFF
TGCGCCAGCAGCCAAGTTGTAGAGGACACTGAAGCTTTCTTT
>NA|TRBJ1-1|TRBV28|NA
CASSSPWGSTEAFF
TGTGCCAGCAGTAGCCCGTGGGGTTCTACTGAAGCTTTCTTT
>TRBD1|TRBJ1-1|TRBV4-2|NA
CASSQADRGKPNTEAFF
TGTGCCAGCAGCCAAGCCGACAGGGGGAAACCGAACACTGAAGCTTTCTTT
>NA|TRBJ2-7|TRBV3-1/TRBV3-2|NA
CASRPRNYEQYF
TGTGCCAGCCGGCCGCGGAACTACGAGCAGTACTTC
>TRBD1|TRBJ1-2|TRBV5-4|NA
CASRGTGGANYGYTF
TGTGCCAGCAGAGGGACAGGGGGCGCCAACTATGGCTACACCTTC
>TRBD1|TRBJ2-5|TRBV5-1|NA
CASSFRTGTETQYF
TGCGCCAGCAGCTTCAGGACAGGGACAGAGACCCAGTACTTC
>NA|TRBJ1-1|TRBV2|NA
CASSVRPAGPKNTEAFF
TGTGCCAGCAGTGTCCGGCCTGCGGGACCGAAGAACACTGAAGCTTTCTTT
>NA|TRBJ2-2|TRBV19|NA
CASTSGTGGELFF
TGTGCCAGTACATCAGGGACGGGCGGGGAGCTGTTTTTT
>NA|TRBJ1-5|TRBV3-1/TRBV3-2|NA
CASSQAYSNQPQHF
TGTGCCAGCAGCCAAGCCTATAGCAATCAGCCCCAGCATTTT
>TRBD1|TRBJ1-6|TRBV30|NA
CALALQGAPPHF
TGTGCCTTGGCGTTGCAGGGGGCTCCCCCCCACTTT
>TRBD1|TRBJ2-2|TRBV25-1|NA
CASRRHDRGRRTGELFF
TGTGCCAGCAGGAGACACGACAGGGGGCGACGGACCGGGGAGCTGTTTTTT
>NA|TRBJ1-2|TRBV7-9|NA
CASSLEVGYGYTF
TGTGCCAGCAGCTTAGAGGTGGGCTATGGCTACACCTTC
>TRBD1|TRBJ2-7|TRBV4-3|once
CASSHIGTGGNEQYF
TGCGCCAGCAGCCACATCGGGACAGGAGGCAACGAGCAGTACTTC
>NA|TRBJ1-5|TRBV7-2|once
CASSLRGNQPQHF
TGTGCCAGCAGCCTTCGGGGCAATCAGCCCCAGCATTTT
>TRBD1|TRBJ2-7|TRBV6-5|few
CATTPTGSYEQYF
TGTGCCACCACCCCGACAGGGTCCTACGAGCAGTACTTC
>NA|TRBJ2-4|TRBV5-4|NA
CASSRMFGAGENIQYF
TGTGCCAGCAGCCGGATGTTCGGGGCAGGGGAAAACATTCAGTACTTC
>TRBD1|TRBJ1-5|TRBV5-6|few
CASSLTGTDNQPQHF
TGTGCCAGCAGCTTAACCGGGACAGATAATCAGCCCCAGCATTTT
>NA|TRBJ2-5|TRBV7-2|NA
CASSLDRDQGTQYF
TGTGCCAGCAGCTTAGACAGGGACCAAGGGACCCAGTACTTC
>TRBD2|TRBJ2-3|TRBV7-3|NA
CASSLSGGYTDTQYF
TGTGCCAGCAGCCTTAGCGGGGGGTACACAGATACGCAGTATTTT
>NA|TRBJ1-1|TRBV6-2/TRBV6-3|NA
CASSHRSNTEAFF
TGTGCCAGCAGCCATCGATCGAACACTGAAGCTTTCTTT
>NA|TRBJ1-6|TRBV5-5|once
CASSNWGSSPLHF
TGTGCCAGCAGCAATTGGGGGAGTTCACCCCTCCACTTT
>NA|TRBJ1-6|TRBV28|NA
CASSSGFNSPLHF
TGTGCCAGCAGTTCGGGGTTTAATTCACCCCTCCACTTT
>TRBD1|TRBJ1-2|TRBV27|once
CASSFGDRANYGYTF
TGTGCCAGCAGTTTCGGGGACAGAGCTAACTATGGCTACACCTTC
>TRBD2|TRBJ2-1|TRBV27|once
CASSLAGGNYNEQFF
TGTGCCAGCAGTCTAGCGGGGGGAAACTACAATGAGCAGTTCTTC
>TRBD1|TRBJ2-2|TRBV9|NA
CASSVERDREVTGELFF
TGTGCCAGCAGCGTAGAGAGGGACAGGGAGGTCACCGGGGAGCTGTTTTTT
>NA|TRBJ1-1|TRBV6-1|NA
CASSEGTGRNTEAFF
TGTGCCAGCAGTGAAGGGACTGGCCGGAACACTGAAGCTTTCTTT
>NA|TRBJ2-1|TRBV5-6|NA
CASSLWFGPGRNEQFF
TGTGCCAGCAGCTTGTGGTTCGGTCCAGGGCGGAATGAGCAGTTCTTC
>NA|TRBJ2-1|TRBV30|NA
CAWSVGASLNEQFF
TGTGCCTGGAGTGTAGGGGCTTCTCTCAATGAGCAGTTCTTC
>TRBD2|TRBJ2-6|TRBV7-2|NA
CASLADPSGANVLTF
TGTGCCAGCCTAGCGGACCCCTCTGGGGCCAACGTCCTGACTTTC
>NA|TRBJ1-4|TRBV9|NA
CASSVTNEKLFF
TGTGCCAGCAGCGTAACTAATGAAAAACTGTTTTTT
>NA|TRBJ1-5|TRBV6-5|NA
CASSTGRYSNQPQHF
TGTGCCAGCAGTACAGGGCGGTATAGCAATCAGCCCCAGCATTTT
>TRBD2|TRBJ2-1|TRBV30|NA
CAWSVLTSGGVYNEQFF
TGTGCCTGGAGTGTACTGACTAGCGGGGGAGTATACAATGAGCAGTTCTTC
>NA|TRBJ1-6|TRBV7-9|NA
CASSRGGNSPLHF
TGTGCCAGCAGCCGTGGTGGCAATTCACCCCTCCACTTT
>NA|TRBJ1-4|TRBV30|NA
CASSLLATNEKLFF
TGTGCCTCTTCCTTACTTGCAACTAATGAAAAACTGTTTTTT
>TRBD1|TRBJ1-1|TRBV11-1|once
CASSLLMGTAEAFF
TGTGCCAGCAGCTTACTCATGGGGACAGCCGAAGCTTTCTTT
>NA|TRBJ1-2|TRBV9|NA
CASSVGDRGPYGYTF
TGTGCCAGCAGCGTAGGGGATCGAGGTCCTTATGGCTACACCTTC
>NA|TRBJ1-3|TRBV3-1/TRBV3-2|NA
CASSQNSPGNTIYF
TGTGCCAGCAGCCAAAACAGCCCTGGAAACACCATATATTTT
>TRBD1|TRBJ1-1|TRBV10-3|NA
CAISGGTVGGPDTEAFF
TGTGCCATCAGTGGTGGGACAGTCGGAGGGCCGGACACTGAAGCTTTCTTT
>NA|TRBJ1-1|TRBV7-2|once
CASSLAPETEAFF
TGTGCCAGCAGCTTAGCCCCCGAAACTGAAGCTTTCTTT
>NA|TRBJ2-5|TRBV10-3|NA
CAIRGSIVKETQYF
TGTGCCATCAGAGGTTCGATAGTTAAAGAGACCCAGTACTTC
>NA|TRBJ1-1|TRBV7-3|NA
CASSAGEGNTEAFF
TGTGCCAGCAGCGCCGGGGAGGGGAACACTGAAGCTTTCTTT
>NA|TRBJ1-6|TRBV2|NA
CASSDSGANSPLHF
TGTGCCAGCAGTGATTCGGGGGCTAATTCACCCCTCCACTTT
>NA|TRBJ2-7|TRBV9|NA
CASSPDSYEQYF
TGTGCCAGCAGCCCAGACAGCTACGAGCAGTACTTC
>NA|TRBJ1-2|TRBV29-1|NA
CSVRGNYGYTF
TGCAGCGTTCGGGGGAACTATGGCTACACCTTC
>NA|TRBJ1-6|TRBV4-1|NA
CASSQDRVGNSPLHF
TGCGCCAGCAGCCAAGACAGGGTCGGGAATTCACCCCTCCACTTT
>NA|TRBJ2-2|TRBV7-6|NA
CASSLIGADTGELFF
TGTGCCAGCAGCTTAATTGGGGCAGACACCGGGGAGCTGTTTTTT
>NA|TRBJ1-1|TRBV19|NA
CASSILQGNIHTEAFF
TGTGCCAGTAGTATCCTTCAGGGGAATATTCACACTGAAGCTTTCTTT
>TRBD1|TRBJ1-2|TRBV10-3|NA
CATRTGQNYGYTF
TGTGCCACCCGGACAGGCCAGAACTATGGCTACACCTTC